One and the same sample provided the 11 T cell receptor beta chains below, sequenced in a study of CD8 T cells in ankylosing spondylitis. Broader study findings: Typical of ankylosing spondylitis blood, it appeared, was a TCR beta motif of under 10 highly homologous variants.

MiXCR, applied by TCRdb to the 5' RACE reads, yields one record per CDR3 protein. This sample has roughly 700,000 distinct CDR3 sequences, with roughly 20% found just once. Antigens for these TCRs are unknown. Sequencing was performed on blood, either unsorted or a sorted T cell fraction (not recorded which). The receptors here all came from a male donor with ankylosing spondylitis.

The V and J genes are TRBV6-2 or TRBV6-3 and TRBJ2-1; a weak D match, TRBD1 (6 bases). Trimming took 6 bases from V and 9 from J, leaving 12 bases between them. CDR1 MNHEY and CDR2 SVGEGT come from the germline V gene. This CDR3 is 12 amino acids long. CDR3 in DNA: TGTGCCAGCAGAAGGACAGTCGGTGAGCAGTTCTTC. Translated: CASRRTVGEQFF.

This chain joins TRBV7-9 and TRBJ1-2; D unresolved. Between the trimmed V and J ends, which lost 1 base and 2 bases, there was a span of 11 bases. CDR3 size: 15 residues. Per the germline V gene, CDR1 is SEHNR and CDR2 is FQNEAQ (reference sequence). The CDR3 protein is CASSLVGSVNYGYTF. CDR3 in DNA: TGTGCCAGCAGCTTAGTTGGCTCGGTGAACTATGGCTACACCTTC.

The chain combines TRBV4-3 with TRBJ1-1; TRBD1 is a possible D gene (6 bases). V was pared by 0 bases and J by 7 bases, with 12 bases between. The CDR3 is 14 residues long. The germline V gene encodes CDR1 LGHNA and CDR2 YSLEER. The CDR3 loop is CASSQDTGRGEAFF. Written as DNA, the CDR3 is TGCGCCAGCAGCCAAGATACAGGGCGGGGTGAAGCTTTCTTT.

This clonotype has more than one count but fewer than ten. The V gene is TRBV5-1, the J gene TRBJ1-2; no clear D. Deletions cut 5 bases from V and 2 bases from J, with 7 bases between. This CDR3 contains 12 residues. The germline gives CDR1 SGHRS, CDR2 YFSETQ. The CDR3 bases are TGCGCCAGCAGGGGCTCCAACTATGGCTACACCTTC. This gives the protein CASRGSNYGYTF.

There are a few counts of this clonotype. The V and J genes are TRBV5-4 and TRBJ2-2, with 8 bases identical to TRBD1. V was clipped by 3 bases and J by 12 bases; unmatched bases: 7. CDR1 is SGHNT, CDR2 YYREEE, per germline (reference sequence). CDR3 length equals 13 residues. The DNA of the CDR3 is TGTGCCAGCAGCTCTTGGACAGGGAAGAAGCTGTTTTTT. It is translated as CASSSWTGKKLFF.

This chain links TRBV3-1 with TRBJ2-4; TRBD1 or TRBD2 may be the D gene (5 bases each). CDR3 length equals 14 residues. V lost 5 bases and J lost 6, with 14 bases in between. Germline V gene lookup returns CDR1 LGHDT and CDR2 YNNKEL (reference sequence). The CDR3 nucleotides are TGTGCCAGCAGCTCACAGGAACGGGGAAACATTCAGTACTTC. As protein: CASSSQERGNIQYF.

This clonotype has more than one count but fewer than ten. The CDR3 loop reads CSAPTGGRTEAFF. CDR3 DNA sequence: TGCAGTGCGCCGACAGGGGGTCGGACTGAAGCTTTCTTT. The chain recombines TRBV20-1 with TRBJ1-1; 9 bases are shared with TRBD1. The germline gives CDR1 DFQATT, CDR2 SNEGSKA (reference sequence). CDR3 length: 13 residues. J was trimmed by 5 bases and V by 6 bases; bases with no gene match: 7.

There are a few counts of this clonotype. This chain connects TRBV12-3 or TRBV12-4 to TRBJ1-1; no clear D gene. This CDR3 has 11 amino acids. The ends were cut back, 6 bases at V and 4 bases at J, with 6 bases in the middle. This chain's CDR3 is CASSAFTEAFF. CDR3 DNA sequence: TGTGCCAGCAGCGCGTTCACTGAAGCTTTCTTT.

The CDR3 DNA reads as TGCAGCGTTGTCTTGGCGGGAGGATCCACCGGGGAGCTGTTTTTT. It codes for CSVVLAGGSTGELFF. The chain joins TRBV29-1 to TRBJ2-2; 8 bases line up with TRBD2. J was trimmed by 4 bases and V by 4 bases; bases with no gene match: 8. CDR3 length: 15 amino acids. Germline assignment: CDR1 SQVTM and CDR2 ANQGSEA.

The genes are TRBV7-8 and TRBJ1-6, with 7 bases aligning to TRBD1. V trimming: 3 bases; J trimming: 6 bases; junction bases outside the gene matches: 2. The CDR3 has 14 amino acids. CDR1 and CDR2 (germline): SGHVS, FQNEAQ. The CDR3 region is CASSFRDSNSPLHF. The CDR3, as DNA: TGTGCCAGCAGCTTCCGGGACAGTAATTCACCCCTCCACTTT.

This clonotype was found a few times. The chain employs TRBV7-6 and TRBJ1-1, with 7 bases identical to TRBD1. This CDR3 spans 15 amino acids. Germline CDR1 reads SGHVS; CDR2 reads FNYEAQ. After removal of 5 bases from V and 1 base from J, the junction contained 7 bases not matched to a gene. The CDR3 DNA reads as TGTGCCAGCAGCGATCCGGGACAGCCGAACACTGAAGCTTTCTTT. This translates into CASSDPGQPNTEAFF.